Listed here is a single TCR beta chain. Its cognate antigen is unknown. The data stem from a study of immune evolution from preneoplasia to lung adenocarcinoma. Study-wide results and limits: Top clone frequencies peaked in normal lung, apparently declining through invasive adenocarcinoma.

Germline V gene lookup returns CDR1 LNHDA and CDR2 SQIVND (reference sequence). The V and J ends lost 3 bases and 0 bases respectively, with 12 bases between them. The CDR3 length is 16 residues. Profiled with immunoSEQ multiplex PCR; TCRdb holds only in-frame clones, not every one. In the table there are roughly 10,000 clones, 90% of which are singletons. This clonotype was obtained from a person aged 65 to 79 with invasive lung adenocarcinoma. The V call is TRBV19, the J call TRBJ1-3; D is uncertain. Sequenced material: FFPE invasive lung adenocarcinoma tissue. CDR3 in amino acids: CASSMFLRDSGNTIYF. DNA of the CDR3: TGTGCCAGTAGTATGTTTCTTCGCGACTCTGGAAACACCATATATTTT.